These 29 T cell receptor beta chains originate from one sample sequenced in a study of regulatory dendritic cells for organ transplantation. Sorted T cells were CFSE-labeled and cultured approximately five days with allogeneic regulatory or mature dendritic cells at 1:10. These receptors have no identified antigens. Measured with immunoSEQ multiplex PCR; TCRdb has only the in-frame clones, and not every one. The sample yields roughly 20,000 clones, 70% to 80% seen once. Sequencing used memory CD4+ T cells from blood cultured with regulatory dendritic cells. The subset is: CD45RO+ memory T cells. These receptors all come from a human donor in good health.

Of note for this clone: A read error may account for a junction end that differs from germline. The gene calls are TRBV5-1 and TRBJ2-1; TRBD2 matches at 7 bases. Germline-derived CDR1 and CDR2 are SGHRS and YFSETQ. The CDR3 has 15 residues. The DNA of the CDR3 is TGCGCCGGCAGGGCTAGCGGAGAGTCCTACAATGAGCAGTTCTTC. This gives the protein CAGRASGESYNEQFF.

The chain joins TRBV2 to TRBJ2-6; D gene unclear. Germline CDR1 and CDR2: SNHLY and FYNNEI. Trimming shortened V by 6 bases and J by 0 bases, and 6 bases separated the two germline ends. The CDR3 consists of 14 residues. CDR3 loop: CASRANSGANVLTF. In DNA, the CDR3 is TGTGCCAGCAGAGCGAACTCTGGGGCCAACGTCCTGACTTTC.

The chain employs TRBV19 and TRBJ1-1; 7 bases map to TRBD1. The length of the CDR3 is 15 residues. CDR1 and CDR2 from the germline V gene are LNHDA and SQIVND (reference sequence). With 5 bases clipped from V and 3 bases from J, the junction kept 9 bases outside the gene matches. The CDR3 sequence is CASSPPQGYDTEAFF. In DNA, the CDR3 is TGTGCCAGTAGTCCCCCACAGGGGTACGACACTGAAGCTTTCTTT. Full variable domain (rest looked up from reference TRBV19 and TRBJ1-1): DGGITQSPKYLFRKEGQNVTLSCEQNLNHDAMYWYRQDPGQGLRLIYYSQIVNDFQKGDIAEGYSVSREKKESFPLTVTSAQKNPTAFYLCASSPPQGYDTEAFFGQGTRLTVV.

The chain carries TRBV6-1 and TRBJ2-7, with 8 bases aligning to TRBD1. With 4 bases clipped from V and 2 bases from J, the junction kept 7 bases outside the gene matches. The CDR3 runs 15 residues. CDR1 MNHNS and CDR2 SASEGT come from the germline V gene. The CDR3 loop reads CASSGSTGEAYEQYF. The CDR3 DNA sequence: TGTGCCAGCAGTGGGTCGACAGGGGAAGCCTACGAGCAGTACTTC.

J is TRBJ1-5 and V is TRBV6-6; D gene unclear. V was cut by 0 bases and J by 5 bases, with 11 bases left in between. Germline V gene data show CDR1 as MNHNY and CDR2 as SVGAGI (reference sequence). CDR3 size: 15 residues. CDR3 nucleotides: TGTGCCAGCAGTTACTCCGGTGGCGATTATCAGCCCCAGCATTTT. Translated, it gives CASSYSGGDYQPQHF.

The chain recombines TRBV7-2 with TRBJ2-1, with a tentative D call TRBD1 (6 bases). This CDR3 has 13 residues. Germline-derived CDR1 and CDR2 are SGHTA and FQGNSA. With 2 bases removed from V and 15 bases from J, the gap between germline ends came to 17 bases. The DNA for the CDR3 is TGTGCCAGCAGCTTAACCCGGGACATAGGTCGGTTCTTC. Its translation is CASSLTRDIGRFF.

There are a few counts of this clone. The gene calls are TRBV2 and TRBJ1-2; no clear D gene. The length of the CDR3 is 12 residues. CDR1 and CDR2 from the germline V gene are SNHLY and FYNNEI. The ends were cut back, 3 bases at V and 6 bases at J, with 8 bases in the middle. DNA for the CDR3: TGTGCCAGCAGTGAGGAGCAAAATGGCTACACCTTC. Translated, it gives CASSEEQNGYTF. The complete variable domain, with remaining parts taken from reference TRBV2 and TRBJ1-2, reads EPEVTQTPSHQVTQMGQEVILRCVPISNHLYFYWYRQILGQKVEFLVSFYNNEISEKSEIFDDQFSVERPDGSNFTLKIRSTKLEDSAMYFCASSEEQNGYTFGSGTRLTVV.

This chain uses TRBV5-5 with TRBJ1-4, with D maybe TRBD1 (5 bases). The CDR3 loop spans 13 amino acids. Germline CDR1 SGHKS, CDR2 YYEKEE (reference sequence). The V gene lost 3 bases and the J gene lost 4 bases, with 7 bases spanning the gap. In DNA form, the CDR3 reads TGTGCCAGCAGCTCGGGACTTAATGAAAAACTGTTTTTT. This codes for CASSSGLNEKLFF.

The V gene is TRBV2, the J gene TRBJ2-7; the D gene is possibly TRBD1 (5 bases). V lost 6 bases and J 3 bases, leaving 6 bases between the germline ends. This CDR3 has 11 residues. Germline CDR1 and CDR2: SNHLY and FYNNEI. CDR3 sequence reads: CASRGLYEQYF. The CDR3 DNA reads TGTGCCAGCAGGGGGCTCTACGAGCAGTACTTC. Using reference TRBV2 and TRBJ2-7 for the parts outside the CDR3, the full variable domain is EPEVTQTPSHQVTQMGQEVILRCVPISNHLYFYWYRQILGQKVEFLVSFYNNEISEKSEIFDDQFSVERPDGSNFTLKIRSTKLEDSAMYFCASRGLYEQYFGPGTRLTVT.

This chain uses TRBV9 with TRBJ2-7, with D unresolved. This CDR3 is 16 amino acids long. CDR1 is SGDLS and CDR2 is YYNGEE in the germline V gene. V was shortened by 0 bases and J by 2 bases, with 15 bases between the two germline ends. The CDR3 region has the DNA TGTGCCAGCAGCGTAGCTTTTCTACAGCCCGCCTACGAGCAGTACTTC. Protein product: CASSVAFLQPAYEQYF. The full variable domain, with the rest looked up from reference TRBV9 and TRBJ2-7, is DSGVTQTPKHLITATGQRVTLRCSPRSGDLSVYWYQQSLDQGLQFLIQYYNGEERAKGNILERFSAQQFPDLHSELNLSSLELGDSALYFCASSVAFLQPAYEQYFGPGTRLTVT.

The chain is built from TRBV6-6 and TRBJ2-5; D possibly corresponds to TRBD1 (6 bases). Germline loops: CDR1 MNHNY, CDR2 SVGAGI (reference sequence). The CDR3 is made up of 15 amino acids. Trimming pared 2 bases from V and 5 bases from J, leaving 15 bases between. Written as DNA, the CDR3 is TGTGCCAGCAGTTACGGAGGAGGACAGAAGGAGACCCAGTACTTC. Its translation: CASSYGGGQKETQYF.

This chain links TRBV10-3 with TRBJ1-1, with 8 bases lining up with TRBD1. In germline, CDR1 is ENHRY, CDR2 SYGVKD. The J segment lost 1 base and the V segment lost 6 bases, leaving 13 bases of the junction unmatched. The CDR3 runs to 17 residues. The CDR3 DNA is TGTGCCATCAGAGCCTACCGGGACAGGAAAGGGAACACTGAAGCTTTCTTT. This sequence encodes CAIRAYRDRKGNTEAFF.

The chain carries TRBV6-4 and TRBJ2-1; D may be TRBD1 or TRBD2 (5 bases each). Germline V gives CDR1 MRHNA, CDR2 SNTAGT. V lost 4 bases to trimming and J lost 5 bases, with 9 bases between them. There are 13 residues in the CDR3. CDR3 region: CASSARENNEQFF. CDR3 DNA: TGTGCCAGCAGTGCCAGGGAGAACAATGAGCAGTTCTTC.

The V call is TRBV4-2, the J call TRBJ2-7; the D gene is possibly TRBD2 (7 bases). This CDR3 comprises 16 residues. V lost 1 base and J 6 bases, leaving 19 bases between the germline ends. Germline CDR1 LGHNA, CDR2 YNFKEQ. The CDR3 coding sequence is TGTGCCAGCAGCCAAGTGACGGGGGGCCTCGCCTTCGAGCAGTACTTC. Its protein is CASSQVTGGLAFEQYF.

The gene calls are TRBV18 and TRBJ2-1, with 8 bases aligning to TRBD2. Germline V gene sequence: CDR1 KGHSH, CDR2 LQKENI. The CDR3 extends over 15 amino acids. The junction had 6 bases not matched to a gene; V was cut back by 6 bases and J by 2 bases. The CDR3 sequence is CASSPRGGAYNEQFF. CDR3 in DNA: TGTGCCAGCTCCCCTCGGGGGGGCGCCTACAATGAGCAGTTCTTC.

This clone was recorded a few times. The V gene is TRBV7-9, the J gene TRBJ1-1; D possibly corresponds to TRBD1 (5 bases). Germline values: CDR1 SEHNR, CDR2 FQNEAQ (reference sequence). The germline V and J ends were trimmed by 1 base and 5 bases, with 11 bases remaining between them. The CDR3 consists of 14 residues. For the CDR3, the DNA is TGTGCCAGCAGCTTAGAACAGGTGGCGACTGAAGCTTTCTTT. This gives the protein CASSLEQVATEAFF.

The CDR3 is CASSPLSGVYNEQFF. The CDR3 DNA sequence: TGTGCCAGCAGCCCTTTGTCCGGGGTCTACAATGAGCAGTTCTTC. V and J are TRBV7-9 and TRBJ2-1, with TRBD2 as a possible D gene (5 bases). The CDR3 sequence is 15 residues long. Germline V gene lookup returns CDR1 SEHNR and CDR2 FQNEAQ (reference sequence). V lost 5 bases, J lost 3 bases, and 14 bases lay in between.

This clone was seen once. The chain joins TRBV27 to TRBJ1-2; weak D call: TRBD1 (6 bases). V was cut by 0 bases and J by 7 bases, with 12 bases left in between. Germline values: CDR1 MNHEY, CDR2 SMNVEV (reference sequence). This CDR3 has 14 residues. In DNA, the CDR3 is TGTGCCAGCAGTTTATCGGGGGGCCCAGGTGGCTACACCTTC. Protein product: CASSLSGGPGGYTF.

The chain links TRBV2 to TRBJ1-1, with D uncertain. The CDR3 is made up of 16 amino acids. V was cut by 2 bases and J by 1 base, with 14 bases left in between. The germline gives CDR1 SNHLY, CDR2 FYNNEI. The CDR3 loop is CASSEMLRPGNTEAFF. CDR3 nucleotides: TGTGCCAGCAGTGAAATGTTGCGGCCAGGGAACACTGAAGCTTTCTTT.

The J gene is TRBJ2-1, the V gene TRBV2; perhaps TRBD1 as D (6 bases). The CDR3 covers 15 residues. Per germline, CDR1 SNHLY and CDR2 FYNNEI. Trimming pared 4 bases from V and 8 bases from J, leaving 18 bases between. This CDR3 reads CASSAFTGLRDEQFF. CDR3 DNA: TGTGCCAGCAGTGCTTTTACAGGGTTACGGGATGAGCAGTTCTTC.

This clone was seen a handful of times. The J gene is TRBJ2-5, the V gene TRBV10-1; D unclear. Trimming stripped 5 bases from V and 2 bases from J, with 15 bases between. The CDR3 spans 15 residues. The germline CDR1 and CDR2 sequences are WNHNN and SYGVQD (reference sequence). Here the CDR3 reads CASSSGPGNQETQYF. CDR3 coding DNA: TGCGCCAGCAGTTCGGGTCCCGGTAATCAAGAGACCCAGTACTTC.

The V and J genes are TRBV6-1 and TRBJ2-3; 11 bases are shared with TRBD2. The germline V gene encodes CDR1 MNHNS and CDR2 SASEGT. Losses at the gene ends were 2 bases for V and 0 bases for J; bases not matched to a gene: 1. CDR3 length: 16 amino acids. The CDR3 bases are TGTGCCAGCAGTGAAAGACTAGCGGGAAGCACAGATACGCAGTATTTT. Translation gives CASSERLAGSTDTQYF.

The V and J genes are TRBV25-1 and TRBJ2-7; D remains unclear. The CDR3 sequence is 14 residues long. CDR1 is MGHDK and CDR2 is SYGVNS in the germline V gene. The V and J ends lost 3 bases and 1 base respectively, with 10 bases between them. The CDR3: CASSEPDKSYEQYF. CDR3 bases: TGTGCCAGCAGTGAGCCCGACAAGTCCTACGAGCAGTACTTC.

CDR3 nucleotides: TGTGCCAGCAGCCTAGGTAGCGGGGGGCCTGGTGAGCAGTTCTTC. This codes for CASSLGSGGPGEQFF. The chain combines TRBV7-3 with TRBJ2-1; 10 bases agree with TRBD2. J lost 9 bases, V lost 5 bases, and 10 bases had no gene match. Per germline, CDR1 SGHTA and CDR2 FQGTGA. The CDR3 contains 15 residues. The entire variable domain, with the rest obtained from reference TRBV7-3 and TRBJ2-1, is as follows: GAGVSQTPSNKVTEKGKYVELRCDPISGHTALYWYRQSLGQGPEFLIYFQGTGAADDSGLPNDRFFAVRPEGSVSTLKIQRTERGDSAVYLCASSLGSGGPGEQFFGPGTRLTVL.

This clone was seen a single time. V and J are TRBV6-1 and TRBJ1-5; 7 nucleotides match TRBD1. There are 13 residues in the CDR3. V gave up 8 bases and J gave up 4 bases; unmatched junction bases: 5. Germline V gives CDR1 MNHNS, CDR2 SASEGT. Here the CDR3 reads CASRLTGNQPQHF. As DNA, the CDR3 is TGTGCCAGCCGCCTGACAGGGAATCAGCCCCAGCATTTT.

The gene calls are TRBV7-8 and TRBJ1-4; no firm D call. Germline V CDR1 and CDR2: SGHVS, FQNEAQ. Trimming stripped 1 base from V and 7 bases from J, with 19 bases between. The CDR3 runs to 17 residues. The CDR3, as DNA: TGTGCCAGCAGCTTAGATAGAGCGGCCGGACGTGGTGAAAAACTGTTTTTT. This sequence encodes CASSLDRAAGRGEKLFF. Full variable domain (missing parts from reference TRBV7-8 and TRBJ1-4): GAGVSQSPRYKVAKRGQDVALRCDPISGHVSLFWYQQALGQGPEFLTYFQNEAQLDKSGLPSDRFFAERPEGSVSTLKIQRTQQEDSAVYLCASSLDRAAGRGEKLFFGSGTQLSVL.

The chain combines TRBV5-4 with TRBJ1-3; D gene unclear. CDR3 length: 15 amino acids. With 0 bases removed from V and 4 bases from J, the gap between germline ends came to 11 bases. Per germline, CDR1 SGHNT and CDR2 YYREEE (reference sequence). CDR3 nucleotides: TGTGCCAGCAGCTTGGGACACCCCGCCGGAAACACCATATATTTT. Amino acids: CASSLGHPAGNTIYF.

The chain combines TRBV4-3 with TRBJ2-5, with 7 bases aligning to TRBD1. The trim removed 0 bases at V and 4 bases at J, leaving 14 bases unmatched. Germline values: CDR1 LGHNA, CDR2 YSLEER. This CDR3 is 18 amino acids long. The CDR3 here is CASSQEYLLGGASETQYF. CDR3 bases: TGCGCCAGCAGCCAAGAGTATCTTTTAGGGGGCGCATCAGAGACCCAGTACTTC.

This clone has a handful of counts. The chain is built from TRBV9 and TRBJ1-1; TRBD1 agrees at 8 bases. Germline V gene data show CDR1 as SGDLS and CDR2 as YYNGEE. The V segment lost 5 bases and the J segment 1 base; nucleotides outside the gene matches: 4. The length of the CDR3 is 14 residues. The CDR3 is CASRRTGTNTEAFF. The CDR3 coding sequence is TGTGCCAGCAGGAGGACAGGGACGAACACTGAAGCTTTCTTT.